A selection of T cell receptor beta chains follows, all from one sample in a study of cytomegalovirus exposure and HLA in healthy donors. The table came from immunoSEQ multiplex PCR; TCRdb's copy has only in-frame clones and leaves some out. The table records roughly 65,000 clones, around 93% of them present only once. Material for sequencing was PBMCs. These receptors were obtained from a young man in good health and CMV-seropositive. The CDR3 runs from the conserved cysteine through the conserved F or W. A D gene is named only where the DNA matches it firmly. Clone size, where shown, is once, few, many, or a class for clones that have expanded.

v_call	d_call	j_call	clone_size	cdr3_aa	cdr3_nt
TRBV29-1	TRBD1	TRBJ2-2	once	CSGTGGTGELFF	TGCAGCGGGACAGGGGGCACCGGGGAGCTGTTTTTT
TRBV6-5	-	TRBJ1-1	-	CASSSVGGNTEAFF	TGTGCCAGCAGTTCGGTCGGAGGGAACACTGAAGCTTTCTTT
TRBV7-8	TRBD1	TRBJ2-7	-	CASSPRRTGLYEQYF	TGTGCCAGCAGCCCGAGAAGGACAGGACTGTACGAGCAGTACTTC
TRBV15	-	TRBJ2-3	-	CATSRVLDTDTQYF	TGTGCCACCAGCAGAGTCCTAGACACAGATACGCAGTATTTT
TRBV11-1	-	TRBJ2-3	once	CASSFDWGQDTQYF	TGTGCCAGCAGCTTCGATTGGGGGCAAGATACGCAGTATTTT
TRBV10-3	TRBD2	TRBJ2-3	-	CAISESSGRAADTQYF	TGTGCCATCAGTGAGTCGAGCGGGAGGGCTGCAGATACGCAGTATTTT
TRBV5-1	TRBD1	TRBJ2-3	-	CASSPDPGQGSTDTQYF	TGCGCCAGCAGCCCCGACCCGGGACAGGGGAGCACAGATACGCAGTATTTT
TRBV30	-	TRBJ2-3	-	CAWSLMGDTQYF	TGTGCCTGGAGTCTCATGGGCGATACGCAGTATTTT
TRBV2	-	TRBJ2-6	-	CASSSDREAGANVLTF	TGTGCCAGCAGTTCCGACAGGGAGGCCGGGGCCAACGTCCTGACTTTC
TRBV19	-	TRBJ1-1	-	CASSFRGANTEAFF	TGTGCCAGTAGCTTCAGGGGCGCGAACACTGAAGCTTTCTTT
TRBV19	-	TRBJ1-1	-	CASAVGGTEAFF	TGTGCCAGTGCCGTGGGGGGCACTGAAGCTTTCTTT
TRBV19	-	TRBJ2-5	-	CASSLAVQETQYF	TGTGCCAGTAGTTTGGCGGTACAAGAGACCCAGTACTTC
TRBV5-6	-	TRBJ1-2	-	CASSWDTSLSYTF	TGTGCCAGCAGCTGGGACACCAGCCTCAGCTACACCTTC
TRBV2	TRBD1	TRBJ1-1	-	CASRGQGVFSEAFF	TGTGCCAGCAGGGGACAGGGGGTTTTTAGTGAAGCTTTCTTT
TRBV11-3	-	TRBJ2-1	-	CASSLDRFYNEQFF	TGTGCCAGCAGCTTAGACAGGTTCTACAATGAGCAGTTCTTC
TRBV4-1	-	TRBJ1-1	-	CASSQDPGFGDTEAFF	TGCGCCAGCAGCCAAGATCCTGGGTTCGGGGACACTGAAGCTTTCTTT
TRBV11-2	-	TRBJ1-1	-	CASSIPGRSTEAFF	TGTGCCAGCAGTATTCCGGGGAGGAGCACTGAAGCTTTCTTT
TRBV19	-	TRBJ1-3	-	CASSASSGNTIYF	TGTGCCAGTAGCGCCAGCTCTGGAAACACCATATATTTT
TRBV2	-	TRBJ1-1	once	CASSGGVSIDAEAFF	TGTGCCAGCAGTGGGGGAGTGAGTATAGACGCTGAAGCTTTCTTT
TRBV19	-	TRBJ1-2	-	CASTATGEVYGYTF	TGTGCCAGTACTGCCACGGGGGAAGTCTATGGCTACACCTTC
TRBV19	-	TRBJ2-7	-	CASSMAGPSTEQYF	TGTGCCAGTAGTATGGCGGGACCGAGCACCGAGCAGTACTTC
TRBV29-1	TRBD2	TRBJ2-7	-	CSVDRGTSGRYEQYF	TGCAGCGTTGACCGCGGGACTAGCGGGAGGTACGAGCAGTACTTC
TRBV15	TRBD1	TRBJ1-1	-	CATSITGGAGTEAFF	TGTGCCACCAGCATAACAGGGGGGGCTGGCACTGAAGCTTTCTTT
TRBV7-3	TRBD1	TRBJ2-1	-	CASSLGLTGSDEQFF	TGTGCCAGCAGCCTCGGATTGACAGGGTCCGATGAGCAGTTCTTC
TRBV10-2	-	TRBJ2-2	-	CASRVLPGELFF	TGCGCCAGCAGGGTACTCCCCGGGGAGCTGTTTTTT
TRBV9	-	TRBJ1-4	-	CASSRGANEKLFF	TGTGCCAGCAGCCGGGGAGCTAATGAAAAACTGTTTTTT
TRBV6-4	-	TRBJ2-5	-	CASSPTGGRETQYF	TGTGCCAGCAGCCCCACCGGAGGGCGAGAGACCCAGTACTTC
TRBV4-1	-	TRBJ2-1	-	CASSQDRTEGDEQFF	TGCGCCAGCAGCCAAGACAGGACCGAGGGCGATGAGCAGTTCTTC
TRBV7-2	-	TRBJ1-2	-	CVTGSPGYGYTF	TGTGTCACGGGGTCCCCGGGGTATGGCTACACCTTC
TRBV28	TRBD1	TRBJ2-5	-	CASTPTGQGQETQYF	TGTGCCAGCACCCCCACCGGACAGGGTCAAGAGACCCAGTACTTC
TRBV28	TRBD1	TRBJ2-7	-	CASSLTGNSLYEQYF	TGTGCCAGCAGCTTGACAGGGAATTCCCTCTACGAGCAGTACTTC
TRBV5-6	TRBD2	TRBJ2-1	-	CASSPRVAGYIYEQFF	TGTGCCAGCAGCCCCAGGGTAGCGGGATATATATATGAGCAGTTCTTC
TRBV7-6	-	TRBJ2-3	few	CASSYELTDTQYF	TGTGCCAGCAGCTACGAGCTCACAGATACGCAGTATTTT
TRBV5-1	TRBD1	TRBJ2-7	once	CASSEGQGSLYEQYF	TGCGCCAGCAGCGAAGGACAGGGCTCTCTATACGAGCAGTACTTC
TRBV5-1	TRBD1	TRBJ1-3	-	CASSRDSRVDGNTIYF	TGCGCCAGCAGCAGGGACAGCCGGGTGGACGGAAACACCATATATTTT
TRBV7-8	-	TRBJ1-2	-	CASSLGDMGKLANYGYTF	TGTGCCAGCAGCTTAGGGGACATGGGTAAGTTAGCTAACTATGGCTACACCTTC
TRBV4-2	-	TRBJ1-1	-	CASSPTSDTEAFF	TGTGCCAGCAGCCCTACGAGTGACACTGAAGCTTTCTTT
TRBV19	-	TRBJ1-2	-	CASSITVPGFDGYTF	TGTGCCAGTAGTATAACTGTACCAGGCTTTGATGGCTACACCTTC
TRBV6-5	TRBD1	TRBJ2-7	-	CASSRQGSYEQYF	TGTGCCAGCAGTAGACAGGGATCCTACGAGCAGTACTTC
TRBV9	TRBD2	TRBJ2-2	-	CASSVAGGPGGELFF	TGTGCCAGCAGCGTAGCGGGAGGGCCCGGCGGGGAGCTGTTTTTT
TRBV4-1	-	TRBJ1-4	-	CASSQGGANEKLFF	TGCGCCAGCAGCCAAGGTGGGGCAAATGAAAAACTGTTTTTT